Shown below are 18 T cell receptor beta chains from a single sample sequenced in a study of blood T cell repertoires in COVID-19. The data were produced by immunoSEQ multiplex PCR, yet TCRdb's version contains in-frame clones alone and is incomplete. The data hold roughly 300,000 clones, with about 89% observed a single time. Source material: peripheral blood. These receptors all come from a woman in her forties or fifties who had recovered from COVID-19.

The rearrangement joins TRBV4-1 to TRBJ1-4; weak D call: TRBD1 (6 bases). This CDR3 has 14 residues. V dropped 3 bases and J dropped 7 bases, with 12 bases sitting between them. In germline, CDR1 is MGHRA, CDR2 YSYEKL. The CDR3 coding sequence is TGCGCCAGCAGCCAGCAGGGGTCAGGTGAAAAACTGTTTTTT. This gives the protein CASSQQGSGEKLFF.

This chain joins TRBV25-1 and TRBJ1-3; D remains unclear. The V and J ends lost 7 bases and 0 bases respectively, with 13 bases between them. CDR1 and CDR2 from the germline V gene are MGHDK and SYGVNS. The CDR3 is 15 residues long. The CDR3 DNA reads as TGTGCCAGCACCCCACGGGTTGACTCTGGAAACACCATATATTTT. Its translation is CASTPRVDSGNTIYF. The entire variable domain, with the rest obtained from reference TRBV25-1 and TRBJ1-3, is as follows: EADIYQTPRYLVIGTGKKITLECSQTMGHDKMYWYQQDPGMELHLIHYSYGVNSTEKGDLSSESTVSRIRTEHFPLTLESARPSHTSQYLCASTPRVDSGNTIYFGEGSWLTVV.

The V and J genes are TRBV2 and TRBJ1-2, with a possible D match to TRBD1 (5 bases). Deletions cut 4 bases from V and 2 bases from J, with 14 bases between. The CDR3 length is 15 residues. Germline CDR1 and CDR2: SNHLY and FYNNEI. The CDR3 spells CASSVGGRGNYGYTF. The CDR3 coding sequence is TGTGCCAGCAGTGTCGGGGGTAGGGGCAACTATGGCTACACCTTC.

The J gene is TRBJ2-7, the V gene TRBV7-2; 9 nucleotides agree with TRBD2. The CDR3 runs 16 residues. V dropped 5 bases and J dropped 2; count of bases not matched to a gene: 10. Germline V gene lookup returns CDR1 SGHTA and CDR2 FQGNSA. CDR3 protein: CASSAASGTAPYEQYF. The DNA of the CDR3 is TGTGCCAGCAGCGCCGCTAGCGGGACAGCCCCCTACGAGCAGTACTTC.

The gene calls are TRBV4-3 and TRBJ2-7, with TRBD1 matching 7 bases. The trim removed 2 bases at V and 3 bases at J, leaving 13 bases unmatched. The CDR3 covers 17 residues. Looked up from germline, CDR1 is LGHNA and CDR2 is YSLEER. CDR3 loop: CASSQLRPQGNCYEQYF. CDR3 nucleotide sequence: TGCGCCAGCAGCCAATTGAGGCCACAGGGGAATTGCTACGAGCAGTACTTC.

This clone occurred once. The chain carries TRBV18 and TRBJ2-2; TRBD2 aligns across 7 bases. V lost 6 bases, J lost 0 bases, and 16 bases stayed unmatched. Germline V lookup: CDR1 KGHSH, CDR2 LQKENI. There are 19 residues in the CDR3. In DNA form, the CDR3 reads TGTGCCAGCTCGCCGCGGGCTAGCGGCCACTACGCGAACACCGGGGAGCTGTTTTTT. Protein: CASSPRASGHYANTGELFF.

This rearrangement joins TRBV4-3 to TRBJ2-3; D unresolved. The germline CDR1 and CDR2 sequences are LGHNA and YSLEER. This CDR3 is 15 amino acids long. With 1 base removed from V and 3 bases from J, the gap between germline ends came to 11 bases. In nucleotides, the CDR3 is TGCGCCAGCAGCCAAGTTTTACGCAGAACAGATACGCAGTATTTT. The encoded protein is CASSQVLRRTDTQYF.

CDR3 in amino acids: CASSQGQGARNTIYF. The CDR3 DNA is TGTGCCAGCAGCCAGGGACAGGGGGCTAGAAACACCATATATTTT. The chain is built from TRBV7-9 and TRBJ1-3; TRBD1 matches 12 bases. The CDR3 length is 15 residues. The germline gives CDR1 SEHNR, CDR2 FQNEAQ (reference sequence). The V gene end was trimmed by 5 bases and the J gene end by 5 bases; junction bases not matched to a gene: 4.

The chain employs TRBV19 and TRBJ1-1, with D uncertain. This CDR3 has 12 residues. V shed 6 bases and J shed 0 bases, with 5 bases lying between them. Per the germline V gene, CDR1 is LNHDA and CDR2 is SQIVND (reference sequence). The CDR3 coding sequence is TGTGCCAGTAGAGGAGTGAACACTGAAGCTTTCTTT. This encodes CASRGVNTEAFF.

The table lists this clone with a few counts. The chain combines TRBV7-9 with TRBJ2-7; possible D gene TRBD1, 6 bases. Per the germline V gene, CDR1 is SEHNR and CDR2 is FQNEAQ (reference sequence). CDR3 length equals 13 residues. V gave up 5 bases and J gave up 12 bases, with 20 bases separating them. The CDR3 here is CASSPTPDRSTYF. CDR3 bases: TGTGCCAGCAGCCCGACCCCCGACAGGTCTACGTACTTC.

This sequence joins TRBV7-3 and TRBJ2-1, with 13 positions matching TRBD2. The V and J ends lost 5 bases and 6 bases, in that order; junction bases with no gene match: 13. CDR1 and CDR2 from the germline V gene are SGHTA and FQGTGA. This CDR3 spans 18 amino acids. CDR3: CASSHTGGTSGRANEQFF. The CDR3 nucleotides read TGTGCCAGCAGCCATACAGGGGGAACTAGCGGGAGGGCCAATGAGCAGTTCTTC.

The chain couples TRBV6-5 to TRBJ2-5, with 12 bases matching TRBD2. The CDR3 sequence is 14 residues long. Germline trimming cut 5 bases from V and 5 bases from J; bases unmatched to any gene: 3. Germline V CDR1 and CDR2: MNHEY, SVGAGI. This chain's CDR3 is CASSRTSGIETQYF. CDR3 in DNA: TGTGCCAGCAGTCGGACTAGCGGGATTGAGACCCAGTACTTC.

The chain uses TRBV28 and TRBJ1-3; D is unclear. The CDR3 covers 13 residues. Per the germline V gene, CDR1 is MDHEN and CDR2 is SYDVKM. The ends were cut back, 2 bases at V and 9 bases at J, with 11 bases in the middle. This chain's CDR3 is CASSLQVDTTIYF. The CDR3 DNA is TGTGCCAGCAGTTTACAGGTTGACACCACCATATATTTT.

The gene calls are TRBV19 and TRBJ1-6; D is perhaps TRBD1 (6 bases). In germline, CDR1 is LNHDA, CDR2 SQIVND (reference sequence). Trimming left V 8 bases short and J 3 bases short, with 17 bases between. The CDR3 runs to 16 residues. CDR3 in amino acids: CASLRSRDNYNSPLHF. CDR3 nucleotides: TGTGCCAGTCTCAGGAGCCGGGACAACTATAATTCACCCCTCCACTTT.

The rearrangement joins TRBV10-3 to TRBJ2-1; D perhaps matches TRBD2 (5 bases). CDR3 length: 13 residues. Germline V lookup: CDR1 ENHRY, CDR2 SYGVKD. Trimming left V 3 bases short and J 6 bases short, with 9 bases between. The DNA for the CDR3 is TGTGCCATCAGTGATGCGGGCGGCAATGAGCAGTTCTTC. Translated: CAISDAGGNEQFF.

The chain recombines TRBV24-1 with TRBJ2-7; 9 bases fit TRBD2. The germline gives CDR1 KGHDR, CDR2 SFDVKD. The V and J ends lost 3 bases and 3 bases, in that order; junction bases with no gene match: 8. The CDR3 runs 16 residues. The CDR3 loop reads CATSDALAGNSYEQYF. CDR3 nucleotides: TGTGCCACCAGTGATGCTCTAGCGGGAAACAGCTACGAGCAGTACTTC.

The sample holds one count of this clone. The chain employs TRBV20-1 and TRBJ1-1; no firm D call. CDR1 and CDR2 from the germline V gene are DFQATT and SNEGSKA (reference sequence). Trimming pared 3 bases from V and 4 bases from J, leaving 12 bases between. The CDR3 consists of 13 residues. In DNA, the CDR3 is TGCAGTGCTAGTCACCCCGAGGCCACTGAAGCTTTCTTT. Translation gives CSASHPEATEAFF.

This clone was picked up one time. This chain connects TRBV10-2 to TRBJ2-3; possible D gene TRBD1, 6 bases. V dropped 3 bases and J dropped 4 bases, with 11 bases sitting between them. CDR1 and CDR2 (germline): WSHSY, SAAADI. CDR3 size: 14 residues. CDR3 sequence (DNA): TGCGCCAGCAGTGATGCAGGGGCCTCAGATACGCAGTATTTT. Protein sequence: CASSDAGASDTQYF.